This entry lists 11 T cell receptor beta chains sequenced from one sample in a study of T cell responses to AZD1222 COVID-19 vaccine. Measured with immunoSEQ multiplex PCR; TCRdb has only the in-frame clones, and not every one. Among approximately 140,000 clones listed, 89% were seen once. Here the sequenced sample was peripheral blood, taken on day 0 of AZD1222 vaccination. The source is an adult in good health.

The chain uses TRBV28 and TRBJ2-7; no definite D call. The germline V and J ends were trimmed by 10 bases and 0 bases, with 13 bases remaining between them. Germline CDR1 is MDHEN and CDR2 is SYDVKM. The CDR3 is 13 residues long. CDR3 nucleotides: TGTGCCACCACACCGGCGAGCTCCTACGAGCAGTACTTC. This translates into CATTPASSYEQYF. Full variable domain (rest looked up from reference TRBV28 and TRBJ2-7): DVKVTQSSRYLVKRTGEKVFLECVQDMDHENMFWYRQDPGLGLRLIYFSYDVKMKEKGDIPEGYSVSREKKERFSLILESASTNQTSMYLCATTPASSYEQYFGPGTRLTVT.

The rearrangement joins TRBV18 to TRBJ1-3; TRBD1 aligns across 7 bases. Germline values: CDR1 KGHSH, CDR2 LQKENI. The CDR3 runs to 17 residues. Trimming cost V 3 bases and J 4 bases; bases outside gene matches: 12. CDR3 sequence reads: CASSPLLGQTEGNTIYF. The CDR3 DNA is TGTGCCAGCTCACCCCTACTGGGACAGACTGAGGGAAACACCATATATTTT.

The CDR3 region is CASSYGSFFSYNEQFF. In DNA form, the CDR3 reads TGTGCCAGCAGTTACGGGAGTTTCTTTAGCTACAATGAGCAGTTCTTC. This rearrangement joins TRBV6-2 or TRBV6-3 to TRBJ2-1; a possible D gene is TRBD2 (5 bases). The CDR3 runs to 16 residues. CDR1 MNHEY and CDR2 SVGEGT come from the germline V gene. The V gene lost 2 bases and the J gene lost 3 bases, with 14 bases spanning the gap.

The chain links TRBV19 to TRBJ1-1; D is unresolved. Germline CDR1 LNHDA, CDR2 SQIVND (reference sequence). CDR3 length: 12 amino acids. V gave up 5 bases and J gave up 6 bases, with 10 bases separating them. The DNA for the CDR3 is TGTGCCAGTAGTTTCGGGCCCGCTGAAGCTTTCTTT. Its translation is CASSFGPAEAFF.

The J gene is TRBJ2-7, the V gene TRBV7-2; 8 bases are a match to TRBD2. From germline, CDR1 is SGHTA and CDR2 FQGNSA. This CDR3 comprises 15 residues. Trimming cost V 5 bases and J 1 base; bases outside gene matches: 7. The CDR3 bases are TGTGCCAGCAGCGCCTATGGCGGGGGGTCCTACGAGCAGTACTTC. This sequence encodes CASSAYGGGSYEQYF.

This rearrangement joins TRBV30 to TRBJ2-3; possibly TRBD2 for D (6 bases). CDR1 and CDR2 (germline): GTSNPN, SVGIG (reference sequence). The length of the CDR3 is 16 residues. The ends were cut back, 4 bases at V and 0 bases at J, with 17 bases in the middle. The CDR3 coding sequence is TGTGCCTGGACCGTTACGGGGGTTCCTAGCACAGATACGCAGTATTTT. Its protein is CAWTVTGVPSTDTQYF.

The chain recombines TRBV9 with TRBJ1-4, with 9 bases aligning to TRBD1. Germline V gives CDR1 SGDLS, CDR2 YYNGEE. V was pared by 0 bases and J by 8 bases, with 8 bases of the junction left unmatched. CDR3 length: 16 residues. The CDR3 bases are TGTGCCAGCAGCGTAGAAGGGACAGGGTACGAAGAAAAACTGTTTTTT. It specifies CASSVEGTGYEEKLFF.

The chain is built from TRBV2 and TRBJ1-4; perhaps TRBD1 as D (5 bases). Looked up from germline, CDR1 is SNHLY and CDR2 is FYNNEI. V was pared by 0 bases and J by 5 bases, with 13 bases between. CDR3 length: 16 amino acids. CDR3 amino acids: CASSEATGTANEKLFF. The CDR3 bases are TGTGCCAGCAGTGAAGCCACCGGGACGGCCAATGAAAAACTGTTTTTT.

The V gene is TRBV21-1, the J gene TRBJ1-2. TRBV21-1 is recorded as a pseudogene. This CDR3 is built from 15 residues. The CDR3 sequence is CASSKVYGRLYGYTF. CDR3 nucleotides: TGTGCCAGCAGCAAAGTTTATGGGAGACTCTATGGCTACACCTTC.

This chain connects TRBV28 to TRBJ1-5; 7 nucleotides agree with TRBD1. V dropped 7 bases and J dropped 5; count of bases not matched to a gene: 8. Per germline, CDR1 MDHEN and CDR2 SYDVKM. The CDR3 contains 14 residues. The CDR3 is CASTDRVNDQPQHF. The CDR3 DNA reads as TGTGCCAGCACCGACAGGGTTAACGATCAGCCCCAGCATTTT.

V is TRBV2 and J is TRBJ2-7; TRBD1 might be the D (5 bases). The V gene lost 4 bases and the J gene lost 3 bases, with 10 bases spanning the gap. The CDR3 is 13 amino acids. Germline CDR1 and CDR2: SNHLY and FYNNEI. The CDR3 protein is CASSADRNYEQYF. The CDR3 bases are TGTGCCAGCAGTGCAGACAGAAACTACGAGCAGTACTTC. The full variable domain, its missing parts supplied by reference TRBV2 and TRBJ2-7, is EPEVTQTPSHQVTQMGQEVILRCVPISNHLYFYWYRQILGQKVEFLVSFYNNEISEKSEIFDDQFSVERPDGSNFTLKIRSTKLEDSAMYFCASSADRNYEQYFGPGTRLTVT.